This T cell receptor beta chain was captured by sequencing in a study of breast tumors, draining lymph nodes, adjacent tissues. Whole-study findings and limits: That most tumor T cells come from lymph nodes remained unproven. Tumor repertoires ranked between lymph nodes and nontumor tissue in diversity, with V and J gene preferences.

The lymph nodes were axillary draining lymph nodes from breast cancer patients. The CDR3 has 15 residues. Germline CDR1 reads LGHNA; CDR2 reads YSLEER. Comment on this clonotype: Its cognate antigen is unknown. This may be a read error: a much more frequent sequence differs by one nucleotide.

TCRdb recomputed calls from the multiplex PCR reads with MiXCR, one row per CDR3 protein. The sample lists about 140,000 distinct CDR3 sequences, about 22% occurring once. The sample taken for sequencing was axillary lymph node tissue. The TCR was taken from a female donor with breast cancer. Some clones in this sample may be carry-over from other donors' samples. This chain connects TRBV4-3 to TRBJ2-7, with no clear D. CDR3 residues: CASSQGAVGPYERYF. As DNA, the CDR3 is TGCGCCAGCAGCCAAGGGGCAGTGGGTCCTTACGAGCGGTACTTC.